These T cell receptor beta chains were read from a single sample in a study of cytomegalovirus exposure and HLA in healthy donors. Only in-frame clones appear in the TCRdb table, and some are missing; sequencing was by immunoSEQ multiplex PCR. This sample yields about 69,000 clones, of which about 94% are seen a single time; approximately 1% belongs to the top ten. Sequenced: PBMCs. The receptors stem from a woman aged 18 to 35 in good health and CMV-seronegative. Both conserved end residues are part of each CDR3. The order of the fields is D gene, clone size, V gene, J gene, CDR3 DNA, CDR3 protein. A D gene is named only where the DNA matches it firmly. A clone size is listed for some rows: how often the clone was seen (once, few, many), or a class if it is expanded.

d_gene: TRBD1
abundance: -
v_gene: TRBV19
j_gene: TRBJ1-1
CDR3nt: TGTGCCAGTAGCCCGGACAGGGGATGGACTGAAGCTTTCTTT
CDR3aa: CASSPDRGWTEAFF

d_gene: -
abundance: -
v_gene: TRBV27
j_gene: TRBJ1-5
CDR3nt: TGTGCCAGCAGTTTGAGTTATAGCAATCAGCCCCAGCATTTT
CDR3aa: CASSLSYSNQPQHF

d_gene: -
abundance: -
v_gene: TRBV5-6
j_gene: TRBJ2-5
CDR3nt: TGTGCCAGCAGCTTGTGGGGCAGCTTGGAGACCCAGTACTTC
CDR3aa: CASSLWGSLETQYF

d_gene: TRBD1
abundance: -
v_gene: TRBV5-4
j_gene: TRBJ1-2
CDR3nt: TGTGCCAGCAGCTCAACCCGACAGGGGGCCATTATGGGGTATGGCTACACCTTC
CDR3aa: CASSSTRQGAIMGYGYTF

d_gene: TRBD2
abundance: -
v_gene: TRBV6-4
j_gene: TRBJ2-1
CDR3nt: TGTGCCAGCAGTGACAGACTAGCGGACTCCTACAATGAGCAGTTCTTC
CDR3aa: CASSDRLADSYNEQFF

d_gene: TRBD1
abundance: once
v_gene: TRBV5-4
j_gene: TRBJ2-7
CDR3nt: TGTGCCAGCAGCCCGGAAGCCGGGGACAGCTCCTACGAGCAGTACTTC
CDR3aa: CASSPEAGDSSYEQYF

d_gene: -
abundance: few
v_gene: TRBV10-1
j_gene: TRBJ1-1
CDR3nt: TGCGCCAGCAGTGAGTCGGCTGGCACTGAAGCTTTCTTT
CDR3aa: CASSESAGTEAFF

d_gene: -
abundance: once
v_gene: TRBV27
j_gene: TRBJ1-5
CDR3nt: TGTGCCAGCACCACAGGGAATCAGCCCCAGCATTTT
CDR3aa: CASTTGNQPQHF

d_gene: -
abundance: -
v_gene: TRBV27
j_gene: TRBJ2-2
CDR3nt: TGTGCCAGCAGCGACAGGAGGAGGTTGAACACCGGGGAGCTGTTTTTT
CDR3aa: CASSDRRRLNTGELFF

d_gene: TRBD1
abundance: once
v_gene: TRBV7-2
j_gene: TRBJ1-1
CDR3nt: TGTGCCAGCAGCACCCGCCCGACAGGGAGGACTGAAGCTTTCTTT
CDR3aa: CASSTRPTGRTEAFF